This TCR beta chain appears in the sequencing data of a study of blood T cells in healthy people across ages. On the study more broadly: There was about one barcoded beta molecule captured by template switching per two T cells.

Germline V gene lookup returns CDR1 SGHAT and CDR2 FQNNGV. The V segment lost 6 bases and the J segment 5 bases; nucleotides outside the gene matches: 4. The CDR3 consists of 13 residues. With a J-beta primer mix and a sample-barcoded 5' primer, a second PCR ran roughly 6 to 11 cycles. From the 5' RACE reads, TCRdb called clonotypes with MiXCR, one entry per CDR3 protein. Among 1 million or so distinct CDR3 sequences listed, around 43% were seen once. Caucasian, healthy and from Russia, the donors were aged between about 6 and 90. Source material: blood. The receptor's source is a woman aged 60 to 75 in good health. The rearrangement joins TRBV11-2 to TRBJ2-4, with 7 nucleotides matching TRBD1. CDR3 sequence reads: CASRRTGQNIQYF. The CDR3 bases are TGTGCCAGCAGGAGGACAGGACAAAACATTCAGTACTTC. The entire variable domain, with the rest obtained from reference TRBV11-2 and TRBJ2-4, is as follows: EAGVAQSPRYKIIEKRQSVAFWCNPISGHATLYWYQQILGQGPKLLIQFQNNGVVDDSQLPKDRFSAERLKGVDSTLKIQPAKLEDSAVYLCASRRTGQNIQYFGAGTRLSVL.